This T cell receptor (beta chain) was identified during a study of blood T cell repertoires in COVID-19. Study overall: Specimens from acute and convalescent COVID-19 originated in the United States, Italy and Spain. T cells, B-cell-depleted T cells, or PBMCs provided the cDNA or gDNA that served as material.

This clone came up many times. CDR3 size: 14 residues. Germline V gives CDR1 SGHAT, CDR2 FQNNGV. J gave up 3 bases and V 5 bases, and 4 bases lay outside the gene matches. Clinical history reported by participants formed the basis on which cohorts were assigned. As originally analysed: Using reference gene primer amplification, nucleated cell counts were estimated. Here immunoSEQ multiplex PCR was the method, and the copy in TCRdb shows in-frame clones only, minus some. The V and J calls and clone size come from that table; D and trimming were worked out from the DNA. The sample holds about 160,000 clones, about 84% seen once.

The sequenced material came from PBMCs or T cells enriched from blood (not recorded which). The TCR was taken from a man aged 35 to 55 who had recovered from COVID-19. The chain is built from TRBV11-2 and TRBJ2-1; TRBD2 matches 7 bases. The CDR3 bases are TGTGCCAGCAGCCCACGGGGGGACTACAATGAGCAGTTCTTC. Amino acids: CASSPRGDYNEQFF.